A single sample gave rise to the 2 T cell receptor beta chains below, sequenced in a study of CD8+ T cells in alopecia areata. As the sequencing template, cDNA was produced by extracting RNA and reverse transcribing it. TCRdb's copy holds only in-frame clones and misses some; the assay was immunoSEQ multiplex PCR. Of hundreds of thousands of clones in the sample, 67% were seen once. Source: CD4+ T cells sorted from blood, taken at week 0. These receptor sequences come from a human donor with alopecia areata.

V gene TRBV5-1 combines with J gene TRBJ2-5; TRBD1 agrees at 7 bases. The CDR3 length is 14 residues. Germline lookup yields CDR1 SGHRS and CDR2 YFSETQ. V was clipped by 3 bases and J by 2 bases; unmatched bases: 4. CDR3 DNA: TGCGCCAGCAGCTCGGGACAGACACAAGAGACCCAGTACTTC. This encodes CASSSGQTQETQYF.

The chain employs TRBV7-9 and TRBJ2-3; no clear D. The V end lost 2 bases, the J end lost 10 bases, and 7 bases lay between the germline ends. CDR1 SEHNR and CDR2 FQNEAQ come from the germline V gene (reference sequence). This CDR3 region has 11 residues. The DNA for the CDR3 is TGTGCCAGCAGCTTATTGGGTCCGCAGTATTTT. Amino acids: CASSLLGPQYF.